The present entry profiles one TCR beta chain with its context. As yet, its antigen is unknown. Per the germline V gene, CDR1 is MGHDK and CDR2 is SYGVNS. The trim removed 0 bases at V and 0 bases at J, leaving 3 bases unmatched. The CDR3 spans 16 residues. TCRbeta library preparation incorporated unique molecular identifiers. TCRdb reprocessed the PCR reads via MiXCR and lists one record per CDR3 protein. The sample holds 900,000 or so distinct CDR3 sequences, roughly 15% seen once. The data are from a study of T-cell reconstitution after alpha-beta-depleted transplantation in children. Study results and caveats: The authors attributed T-cell counts and diversity one year after transplant mostly to newly produced T cells. Reportedly, alpha-beta T cells present about two months post-transplant originated from several hundred expanded clones of graft origin.

The chain has TRBV25-1 and TRBJ1-2, with 8 bases lining up with TRBD1. This material consisted of PBMCs, mostly from graft donor cells, taken 360 days after TCRalphabeta/CD19-depleted stem cell transplant. This receptor was obtained from a male patient younger than 18 who had a stem cell transplant for acute lymphoblastic leukemia, so the T cells may come from the graft donor. The CDR3 protein is CASSEYRDRSNYGYTF. CDR3 nucleotides: TGTGCCAGCAGTGAATATCGGGACAGGTCTAACTATGGCTACACCTTC.